Below, one TCR beta chain is given with its context. As yet, its antigen is unknown. The sample is drawn from a study of T cells in localized non-small cell lung cancer. Whole-study results and caveats: Turning up in adjacent lung were a median approximately 60 of the top 100 tumor clones.

Generated by immunoSEQ multiplex PCR, the TCRdb table keeps only in-frame clones and is missing some. The sample holds approximately 83,000 clones, approximately 91% seen once. This CDR3 has 17 residues. J was trimmed by 5 bases and V by 4 bases; bases with no gene match: 7. Germline V gene sequence: CDR1 SEHNR, CDR2 FQNEAQ (reference sequence). The clonotype was recovered from a woman aged 35-75 years with stage II squamous cell lung carcinoma. The V and J genes are TRBV7-9 and TRBJ2-1; 14 bases are a match to TRBD2. Specimen: PBMCs, collected before any cancer treatment. CDR3 in DNA: TGTGCCAGCAGCTCTCGACTAGCGGGAGGGAGGAACAATGAGCAGTTCTTC. Its protein product is CASSSRLAGGRNNEQFF.